The 19 T cell receptor beta chains reported below all come from one sample, sequenced in a study of PD-L1 blockade in urothelial cancer. As to time point: pretreatment peripheral blood. TCRdb keeps only in-frame clones here, not all; method: immunoSEQ multiplex PCR. The profile shows some 52,000 clones, roughly 75% of them singletons. The specimen comprised PBMCs, sampled around atezolizumab (anti-PD-L1) treatment. These receptor sequences come from a man in his 70s with urothelial cancer.

The chain employs TRBV7-6 and TRBJ2-3; D remains unclear. The V end lost 5 bases, the J end lost 4 bases, and 13 bases lay between the germline ends. This CDR3 is 14 amino acids long. Germline CDR1 is SGHVS and CDR2 is FNYEAQ. DNA of the CDR3: TGTGCCAGCAGCCCTAGTAGCCTGGCAGATACGCAGTATTTT. Translated, it gives CASSPSSLADTQYF. The entire variable domain, with the rest obtained from reference TRBV7-6 and TRBJ2-3, is as follows: GAGVSQSPRYKVTKRGQDVALRCDPISGHVSLYWYRQALGQGPEFLTYFNYEAQQDKSGLPNDRFSAERPEGSISTLTIQRTEQRDSAMYRCASSPSSLADTQYFGPGTRLTVL.

V is TRBV2 and J is TRBJ1-5, with D perhaps matching TRBD1 (5 bases). The germline CDR1 and CDR2 sequences are SNHLY and FYNNEI. The CDR3 is made up of 14 amino acids. V lost 3 bases and J lost 5, with 11 bases in between. The CDR3 loop is CASSELNRHQPQHF. The CDR3 region has the DNA TGTGCCAGCAGTGAGTTAAACAGGCATCAGCCCCAGCATTTT.

This clone appeared a few times. One end of the junction does not line up with germline, which may come from a read error. The V gene is TRBV5-8, the J gene TRBJ2-1; perhaps TRBD2 as D (5 bases). The CDR3 loop spans 13 amino acids. Germline V lookup: CDR1 SGHTS, CDR2 YDEGEE. CDR3 sequence (DNA): TGTGCCAGCAGCTTGGTTCTGGCGGGTCGACTGATCTTC. This encodes CASSLVLAGRLIF.

The chain carries TRBV28 and TRBJ1-1; D ambiguous. CDR3 length: 13 amino acids. CDR1 and CDR2 from the germline V gene are MDHEN and SYDVKM. The V gene lost 8 bases and the J gene lost 0 bases, with 10 bases spanning the gap. This chain's CDR3 is CASRDNLNTEAFF. The CDR3 DNA reads as TGTGCCAGCCGAGACAATCTGAACACTGAAGCTTTCTTT.

This chain connects TRBV11-3 to TRBJ2-1; TRBD2 aligns across 9 bases. Trimming took 5 bases from V and 10 from J; bases not matched to a gene: 6. The germline CDR1 and CDR2 sequences are SGHNT and YENEEA. The CDR3 is 13 amino acids. In DNA form, the CDR3 reads TGTGCCAGCAGCCCCACCCTAGCGGGGGAGCAGTTCTTC. Residues: CASSPTLAGEQFF.

V gene TRBV28 combines with J gene TRBJ1-2; D might be TRBD1 (5 bases). Trimming shortened V by 8 bases and J by 7 bases, and 11 bases separated the two germline ends. The CDR3 contains 11 residues. Germline loops: CDR1 MDHEN, CDR2 SYDVKM. CDR3 region: CASRGSSGYTF. CDR3 sequence (DNA): TGTGCCAGCCGGGGGAGTTCTGGCTACACCTTC.

The chain carries TRBV5-1 and TRBJ1-4, with D possibly matching TRBD1 (5 bases). V gave up 0 bases and J gave up 8 bases, with 14 bases separating them. There are 15 residues in the CDR3. CDR1 and CDR2 (germline): SGHRS, YFSETQ. The CDR3 spells CASSLEGMQGEKLFF. CDR3 sequence (DNA): TGCGCCAGCAGCTTGGAGGGGATGCAAGGGGAAAAACTGTTTTTT.

CDR3 protein: CASSLTRTGEAFF. The CDR3 DNA reads TGTGCCAGCAGCTTAACTCGGACAGGTGAAGCTTTCTTT. This chain joins TRBV7-3 and TRBJ1-1, with TRBD1 identical over 7 bases. The CDR3 covers 13 residues. CDR1 and CDR2 from the germline V gene are SGHTA and FQGTGA. V was clipped by 0 bases and J by 7 bases; unmatched bases: 2.

The chain is built from TRBV4-2 and TRBJ1-4; possibly TRBD1 for D (6 bases). Between the trimmed V and J ends, which lost 4 bases and 5 bases, there was a span of 14 bases. Germline V gene data show CDR1 as LGHNA and CDR2 as YNFKEQ. The CDR3 is 15 amino acids. The CDR3 sequence is CASSRGGQLNEKLFF. For the CDR3, the DNA is TGTGCCAGCAGCCGAGGCGGACAGCTGAATGAAAAACTGTTTTTT.

This chain uses TRBV29-1 with TRBJ2-3, with TRBD2 identical over 9 bases. This CDR3 comprises 14 residues. CDR1 and CDR2 (germline): SQVTM, ANQGSEA. V trimming: 3 bases; J trimming: 5 bases; junction bases outside the gene matches: 6. Here the CDR3 DNA reads TGCAGCGTTGACGGCGGGGGGGTTGGAGATACGCAGTATTTT. It translates to CSVDGGGVGDTQYF.

The V gene is TRBV14, the J gene TRBJ2-1; a possible D gene is TRBD2 (5 bases). Germline values: CDR1 SGHDN, CDR2 FVKESK. This CDR3 has 16 residues. The germline V and J ends were trimmed by 1 base and 7 bases, with 17 bases remaining between them. The DNA for the CDR3 is TGTGCCAGCAGCCAAGGCCTCTTAGGCGGGCGTAATGAGCAGTTCTTC. Residues: CASSQGLLGGRNEQFF. Together with reference TRBV14 and TRBJ2-1, the CDR3 gives the full variable domain: EAGVTQFPSHSVIEKGQTVTLRCDPISGHDNLYWYRRVMGKEIKFLLHFVKESKQDESGMPNNRFLAERTGGTYSTLKVQPAELEDSGVYFCASSQGLLGGRNEQFFGPGTRLTVL.

This clone was seen more than once but under ten times. CDR3: CASQEQGMNGYTF. The CDR3 coding sequence is TGCGCCAGCCAGGAACAGGGGATGAATGGCTACACCTTC. V usage is TRBV4-1 and J usage is TRBJ1-2, with 7 bases that match TRBD1. Losses at the gene ends were 8 bases for V and 6 bases for J; bases not matched to a gene: 9. The CDR3 length is 13 residues. Germline lookup yields CDR1 MGHRA and CDR2 YSYEKL.

CDR3 DNA sequence: TGTGCCAGCAGGTCTAGCACAGATACGCAGTATTTT. Translated, it gives CASRSSTDTQYF. The chain combines TRBV6-5 with TRBJ2-3, with D unresolved. Per germline, CDR1 MNHEY and CDR2 SVGAGI. The CDR3 is made up of 12 amino acids. Trimming took 6 bases from V and 0 from J, leaving 4 bases between them.

Sample share makes this clone medium-sized (0.01 to 0.1%). J is TRBJ2-2 and V is TRBV7-9; D remains ambiguous. Trimming took 3 bases from V and 7 from J, leaving 9 bases between them. Germline values: CDR1 SEHNR, CDR2 FQNEAQ (reference sequence). The CDR3 is 13 residues long. CDR3 sequence (DNA): TGTGCCAGCAGCTTCCGGTCAAACGGGGAGCTGTTTTTT. Amino acid sequence: CASSFRSNGELFF.

The chain couples TRBV6-1 to TRBJ2-5; 12 positions agree with TRBD1. V lost 3 bases and J lost 4; bases outside the gene matches: 3. The V gene's germline CDR1 is MNHNS and CDR2 SASEGT. The CDR3 has 15 amino acids. CDR3 in amino acids: CASSEMGQGAETQYF. The CDR3 DNA sequence: TGTGCCAGCAGTGAGATGGGACAGGGGGCAGAGACCCAGTACTTC.

This rearrangement joins TRBV6-5 to TRBJ1-5, with D possibly TRBD1 on 5 matching bases. CDR1 is MNHEY, CDR2 SVGAGI, per germline. V lost 7 bases to trimming and J lost 9 bases, with 19 bases between them. The CDR3 is 14 amino acids. CDR3 residues: CASTMTVALLPQHF. The CDR3 nucleotides read TGTGCCAGCACTATGACAGTCGCCCTTTTGCCCCAGCATTTT.

As concerns this clone: A read error may produce the germline difference seen at one junction end. The chain couples TRBV5-1 to TRBJ1-5, with 9 nucleotides matching TRBD1. The V gene's germline CDR1 is SGHRS and CDR2 YFSETQ. The CDR3 length is 15 residues. The CDR3 DNA sequence: TGCGCCAGCAGTTTGGAGGGACAGGGCCATCAGCCCCAGCATTTT. Amino acid sequence: CASSLEGQGHQPQHF.

The chain joins TRBV27 to TRBJ1-5; TRBD1 matches 8 bases. This CDR3 is 14 amino acids long. The V gene's germline CDR1 is MNHEY and CDR2 SMNVEV (reference sequence). The V segment lost 2 bases and the J segment 4 bases; nucleotides outside the gene matches: 1. The CDR3: CASSLTGGNQPQHF. In DNA form, the CDR3 reads TGTGCCAGCAGTTTAACAGGGGGAAATCAGCCCCAGCATTTT.

The table lists this clone with a few counts. The chain joins TRBV5-1 to TRBJ2-2; 14 positions agree with TRBD2. Per germline, CDR1 SGHRS and CDR2 YFSETQ. CDR3 length: 20 amino acids. V lost 4 bases, J lost 6 bases, and 17 bases stayed unmatched. CDR3 sequence: CASSVSGTSGGLGLAGELFF. The CDR3 bases are TGCGCCAGCAGCGTATCCGGGACTAGCGGGGGCCTAGGTCTCGCCGGGGAGCTGTTTTTT.